This T cell receptor beta chain was retrieved from a study of shared clonotypes between healthy human individuals. Using immunoSEQ multiplex PCR, the repertoire was profiled, and TCRdb retains in-frame clones only, with some absent. This table has 2 million to 2.5 million clones, around 93% appearing once. V gave up 0 bases and J gave up 6 bases, with 11 bases separating them. The germline V gene has CDR1 GTSNPN and CDR2 SVGIG (reference sequence). This CDR3 is built from 13 residues. The receptor's source is a man younger than 30 in good health. Some clones in this sample may be carry-over from other donors' samples. The chain carries TRBV30 and TRBJ1-2, with D maybe TRBD1 (5 bases). Sequencing was performed on naive CD4+ T cells from PBMCs. Subset defined: CD45RA+ positively selected. CDR3 DNA: TGTGCCTGGAGTGTTATTACGGGGGATGGCTACACCTTC. Its translation is CAWSVITGDGYTF. Looking up the rest from reference TRBV30 and TRBJ1-2 gives the full variable domain: SQTIHQWPATLVQPVGSPLSLECTVEGTSNPNLYWYRQAAGRGLQLLFYSVGIGQISSEVPQNLSASRPQDRQFILSSKKLLLSDSGFYLCAWSVITGDGYTFGSGTRLTVV.